A single sample gave rise to the 22 T cell receptor beta chains below, sequenced in a study of blood T cell repertoires in COVID-19. Produced via immunoSEQ multiplex PCR; TCRdb's table is partial and in-frame only. The sample yields about 70,000 clones, roughly 80% seen once. Source material: peripheral blood. These receptors originate from a woman in her fifties or sixties with acute or convalescent COVID-19.

The CDR3 bases are TGTGCCAGCAGCCTCAACCCACAGGGAAAGGTCTATGGCTACACCTTC. Translation: CASSLNPQGKVYGYTF. The chain couples TRBV2 to TRBJ1-2; a possible D gene is TRBD1 (6 bases). Germline assignment: CDR1 SNHLY and CDR2 FYNNEI. Between the trimmed V and J ends, which lost 6 bases and 4 bases, there was a span of 21 bases. The CDR3 totals 16 residues.

The chain joins TRBV30 to TRBJ2-2; 7 positions match TRBD1. The germline gives CDR1 GTSNPN, CDR2 SVGIG (reference sequence). The CDR3 length is 16 residues. V shed 3 bases and J 5 bases; nucleotides not matched to a gene: 12. The CDR3 protein is CAWRRGGARFTGELFF. The CDR3 DNA reads TGTGCCTGGAGGCGAGGGGGCGCGCGGTTTACCGGGGAGCTGTTTTTT.

V usage is TRBV3-1 (or the pseudogene TRBV3-2) and J usage is TRBJ2-3; D is unresolved. Trimming pared 1 base from V and 2 bases from J, leaving 7 bases between. CDR1 LGHDT and CDR2 YNNKEL come from the germline V gene (reference sequence). This CDR3 has 14 residues. For the CDR3, the DNA is TGTGCCAGCAGCCAAGGAGGCCCCACAGATACGCAGTATTTT. This gives the protein CASSQGGPTDTQYF.

This clone is a singleton in its sample. The chain combines TRBV2 with TRBJ1-2; D is ambiguous. Between the trimmed V and J ends, which lost 4 bases and 2 bases, there was a span of 14 bases. The CDR3 contains 15 residues. The V gene's germline CDR1 is SNHLY and CDR2 FYNNEI. CDR3 amino acids: CASSAPRGLNYGYTF. Here the CDR3 DNA reads TGTGCCAGCAGTGCTCCGCGCGGGCTAAACTATGGCTACACCTTC.

The J gene is TRBJ1-1, the V gene TRBV5-8, with D tentatively TRBD1 (5 bases). The CDR3 loop spans 16 amino acids. V lost 3 bases, J lost 4 bases, and 19 bases lay in between. From germline, CDR1 is SGHTS and CDR2 YDEGEE. CDR3 region: CASSSWITPGGTEAFF. CDR3 bases: TGTGCCAGCAGCTCTTGGATCACCCCGGGGGGCACTGAAGCTTTCTTT.

The chain recombines TRBV7-9 with TRBJ1-4; D perhaps matches TRBD1 (5 bases). The germline V and J ends were trimmed by 1 base and 10 bases, with 25 bases remaining between them. The CDR3 length is 18 residues. Per germline, CDR1 SEHNR and CDR2 FQNEAQ (reference sequence). As DNA, the CDR3 is TGTGCCAGCAGCTTAGTGGCTGGGCAGGGTTTCTTATTTGGAAAACTGTTTTTT. Translation gives CASSLVAGQGFLFGKLFF.

The genes are TRBV19 and TRBJ1-4; D perhaps matches TRBD1 (5 bases). This CDR3 contains 14 residues. The V gene lost 8 bases and the J gene lost 3 bases, with 13 bases spanning the gap. From germline, CDR1 is LNHDA and CDR2 SQIVND (reference sequence). For the CDR3, the DNA is TGTGCCAGTCGGGGCGGGGCGTCTAATGAAAAACTGTTTTTT. Its translation: CASRGGASNEKLFF.

The V and J genes are TRBV28 and TRBJ1-4; TRBD1 is a possible D gene (5 bases). From germline, CDR1 is MDHEN and CDR2 SYDVKM. V was trimmed by 6 bases and J by 4 bases, leaving 9 bases between them. CDR3 length equals 13 residues. The CDR3, as DNA: TGTGCCAGCAGGGCAGGGAATAATGAAAAACTGTTTTTT. Protein: CASRAGNNEKLFF.

This clone has just one count. The rearrangement links TRBV7-8 to TRBJ1-5; 10 bases align to TRBD1. Trimming removed 5 bases from V and 7 bases from J; junction bases left unmatched: 8. Germline V gives CDR1 SGHVS, CDR2 FQNEAQ. This CDR3 region has 15 residues. This chain's CDR3 is CASSPGDRGRQPQHF. The CDR3 DNA follows: TGTGCCAGCAGCCCAGGGGACAGGGGAAGACAGCCCCAGCATTTT.

The chain recombines TRBV12-3 or TRBV12-4 with TRBJ1-2; TRBD1 agrees at 10 bases. V lost 7 bases, J lost 8 bases, and 7 bases stayed unmatched. This CDR3 is 13 amino acids long. The CDR3 DNA sequence: TGTGCCAGCAATAGACAGGGGGCGGAAGGCTACACCTTC. Translation gives CASNRQGAEGYTF.

V usage is TRBV5-5 and J usage is TRBJ1-6, with D tentatively TRBD1 (5 bases). Trimming took 6 bases from V and 7 from J, leaving 14 bases between them. This CDR3 is built from 14 residues. CDR1 is SGHKS, CDR2 YYEKEE, per germline (reference sequence). The CDR3 loop is CASTFGGRNSPLHF. In DNA form, the CDR3 reads TGTGCCAGCACCTTCGGGGGGAGGAATTCACCCCTCCACTTT.

The rearrangement links TRBV15 to TRBJ1-5, with 11 positions matching TRBD1. V trimming: 4 bases; J trimming: 1 base; junction bases outside the gene matches: 9. CDR3 length equals 18 residues. The germline CDR1 and CDR2 sequences are LNHNV and YYDKDF (reference sequence). CDR3 sequence (DNA): TGTGCCACCAGCACCGGGACAGGGGGGGATCCCAGCAATCAGCCCCAGCATTTT. Translating it yields CATSTGTGGDPSNQPQHF.

The chain joins TRBV5-1 to TRBJ1-5; possibly TRBD1 for D (6 bases). The V and J ends lost 0 bases and 4 bases respectively, with 11 bases between them. In germline, CDR1 is SGHRS, CDR2 YFSETQ. This CDR3 spans 15 amino acids. CDR3 DNA sequence: TGCGCCAGCAGCTTGGAGGGGGAGATTAATCAGCCCCAGCATTTT. This codes for CASSLEGEINQPQHF.

V and J are TRBV6-5 and TRBJ2-3; weak D call: TRBD2 (5 bases). The V gene lost 3 bases and the J gene lost 1 base, with 14 bases spanning the gap. Germline V gene sequence: CDR1 MNHEY, CDR2 SVGAGI. The CDR3 has 16 amino acids. The CDR3 DNA is TGTGCCAGCAGTTATTACAACGCGGAGGGCACAGATACGCAGTATTTT. Protein: CASSYYNAEGTDTQYF.

A word on this clone: The sample carries other DNA sequences with the same CDR3. This chain uses TRBV7-2 with TRBJ2-7; tentative D call: TRBD1 (6 bases). Germline CDR1 is SGHTA and CDR2 is FQGNSA. CDR3 length: 14 residues. The V gene lost 1 base and the J gene lost 0 bases, with 7 bases spanning the gap. The CDR3 sequence: CASSLEDSSYEQYF. DNA for the CDR3: TGTGCCAGCAGCTTAGAGGACAGCTCCTACGAGCAGTACTTC.

This chain connects TRBV28 to TRBJ1-3; TRBD1 is a possible D gene (5 bases). V lost 6 bases and J lost 1, with 7 bases in between. The CDR3 has 13 residues. In germline, CDR1 is MDHEN, CDR2 SYDVKM. The CDR3 reads CASRRQSGNTIYF. CDR3 in DNA: TGTGCCAGCAGGCGACAGTCTGGAAACACCATATATTTT.

V is TRBV5-1 and J is TRBJ2-5; 8 nucleotides agree with TRBD1. The trim removed 3 bases at V and 3 bases at J, leaving 7 bases unmatched. The CDR3 extends over 15 amino acids. CDR1 and CDR2 (germline): SGHRS, YFSETQ. CDR3 amino acids: CASSWGRGREETQYF. The CDR3, as DNA: TGCGCCAGCAGCTGGGGCAGGGGGCGCGAAGAGACCCAGTACTTC.

The rearrangement uses TRBV24-1 and TRBJ1-5; D possibly corresponds to TRBD1 (5 bases). V lost 6 bases, J lost 2 bases, and 7 bases lay in between. The CDR3 is 13 amino acids. Germline loops: CDR1 KGHDR, CDR2 SFDVKD. CDR3 sequence reads: CATSLQGNQPQHF. The CDR3 DNA is TGTGCCACCAGTCTACAGGGCAATCAGCCCCAGCATTTT.

The rearrangement joins TRBV13 to TRBJ1-1, with D possibly matching TRBD1 (5 bases). The CDR3 runs to 15 residues. With 0 bases removed from V and 2 bases from J, the gap between germline ends came to 10 bases. Germline assignment: CDR1 PRHDT and CDR2 FYEKMQ (reference sequence). The CDR3 DNA reads TGTGCCAGCAGCTTAGGGGAGGGGATAAACACTGAAGCTTTCTTT. Translation: CASSLGEGINTEAFF.

The genes are TRBV5-1 and TRBJ2-7, with D possibly TRBD2 on 6 matching bases. Germline V gene lookup returns CDR1 SGHRS and CDR2 YFSETQ. Deletions cut 0 bases from V and 0 bases from J, with 16 bases between. This CDR3 is built from 17 residues. The CDR3 nucleotides are TGCGCCAGCAGCTTGGTATGGGCGGGGAAAAGCTCCTACGAGCAGTACTTC. Translated: CASSLVWAGKSSYEQYF.

The genes are TRBV29-1 and TRBJ1-1, with a weak D call TRBD1 (6 bases). Trimming cost V 0 bases and J 0 bases, with 14 bases left between them. The germline V gene has CDR1 SQVTM and CDR2 ANQGSEA. This CDR3 has 16 residues. CDR3 region: CSVEDKVWTVNTEAFF. CDR3 nucleotides: TGCAGCGTTGAAGATAAGGTGTGGACAGTGAACACTGAAGCTTTCTTT.

The chain couples TRBV5-1 to TRBJ2-2; perhaps TRBD1 as D (5 bases). The germline V and J ends were trimmed by 0 bases and 6 bases, with 6 bases remaining between them. CDR3 length equals 13 residues. Germline CDR1 is SGHRS and CDR2 is YFSETQ. As DNA, the CDR3 is TGCGCCAGCAGCTTGGAAGGGGCCGGGGAGCTGTTTTTT. It is translated as CASSLEGAGELFF.